This entry lists 9 T cell receptor beta chains sequenced from one sample in a study of human T cells and chemical hapten exposure. TCRdb fed the RACE reads into MiXCR, producing one record per CDR3 protein. The data hold about 90,000 distinct CDR3 sequences, with roughly 11% observed a single time. The time point here: patch test 3, about 24 weeks after DPC sensitization. Treatment meaning: therapeutic diphenylcyclopropenone sensitization with weekly scalp DPC. The source material was whole blood, sampled in connection with sensitization to the hapten diphenylcyclopropenone (DPC). These receptors were collected from a woman aged 30 to 39 with alopecia areata. Some clones in this sample may be carry-over from other donors' samples.

In its sample, this clonotype was seen many times. The CDR3 DNA is TGCAGCGTTGTGGGAGAAATCGGCTACACCTTC. Amino acid sequence: CSVVGEIGYTF. The gene calls are TRBV29-1 and TRBJ1-2; D call uncertain. The V gene lost 4 bases and the J gene lost 8 bases, with 11 bases spanning the gap. Germline-derived CDR1 and CDR2 are SQVTM and ANQGSEA. This CDR3 is built from 11 residues.

This clonotype has a count of ten or more. The chain combines TRBV12-3 or TRBV12-4 with TRBJ2-7, with D possibly TRBD1 on 5 matching bases. V was trimmed by 3 bases and J by 2 bases, leaving 14 bases between them. The length of the CDR3 is 15 residues. This chain's CDR3 is CASSFGLGDTYEQYF. The CDR3 DNA is TGTGCCAGCAGTTTCGGCCTAGGGGATACCTACGAGCAGTACTTC.

This clonotype was picked up a small number of times. The chain combines TRBV28 with TRBJ2-7; TRBD1 or TRBD2 may be the D gene (5 bases each). CDR3 length: 15 residues. V lost 10 bases and J lost 2, with 21 bases in between. Germline assignment: CDR1 MDHEN and CDR2 SYDVKM. CDR3 loop: CAISGAHELAYEQYF. CDR3 in DNA: TGTGCCATCTCCGGGGCCCATGAGCTCGCCTACGAGCAGTACTTC.

This clonotype was observed a handful of times. The J gene is TRBJ1-2, the V gene TRBV15; D is unresolved. Germline V lookup: CDR1 LNHNV, CDR2 YYDKDF (reference sequence). V lost 0 bases to trimming and J lost 4 bases, with 9 bases between them. This CDR3 region has 14 residues. DNA of the CDR3: TGTGCCACCAGCAGAGATCCAACGGGCTATGGCTACACCTTC. It codes for CATSRDPTGYGYTF.

In this sample, this clonotype turned up a few times. The chain combines TRBV7-8 with TRBJ2-6, with D unclear. Germline CDR1 SGHVS, CDR2 FQNEAQ. The CDR3 is 12 amino acids. V shed 4 bases and J shed 10 bases, with 8 bases lying between them. The CDR3 region is CASSSVSNVLTF. As DNA, the CDR3 is TGTGCCAGCAGCTCCGTATCAAACGTCCTGACTTTC.

This clonotype was seen a few times. The V and J genes are TRBV5-1 and TRBJ1-5; D is undetermined. This CDR3 has 14 residues. Germline assignment: CDR1 SGHRS and CDR2 YFSETQ. Trimming cost V 5 bases and J 2 bases, with 11 bases left between them. CDR3 sequence reads: CASSEGPGNQPQHF. DNA of the CDR3: TGCGCCAGCAGTGAAGGACCGGGCAATCAGCCCCAGCATTTT.

There are a few counts of this clonotype. Written as DNA, the CDR3 is TGTGCCAGCAGTCTCTCTGGGCATGGCTACACCTTC. Encoded protein: CASSLSGHGYTF. This rearrangement joins TRBV28 to TRBJ1-2; D remains ambiguous. V was clipped by 5 bases and J by 6 bases, with 10 bases between them. Germline loops: CDR1 MDHEN, CDR2 SYDVKM. This CDR3 has 12 residues.

This clonotype has ten or more counts. This CDR3 reads CAISPGQGAGYGYTF. For the CDR3, the DNA is TGTGCCATCAGCCCGGGACAGGGGGCTGGCTATGGCTACACCTTC. V gene TRBV10-3 combines with J gene TRBJ1-2; 12 bases line up with TRBD1. V shed 6 bases, J shed 4 bases, and the junction held 6 bases outside the gene matches. The CDR3 spans 15 residues. The germline gives CDR1 ENHRY, CDR2 SYGVKD.

This clonotype was seen a few times. The chain has TRBV7-9 and TRBJ1-3, with D perhaps matching TRBD1 (5 bases). CDR1 is SEHNR and CDR2 is FQNEAQ in the germline V gene (reference sequence). V gave up 6 bases and J gave up 6 bases, with 21 bases separating them. The CDR3 spans 16 residues. CDR3 DNA: TGTGCCAGCAGACCATGGATTGGCGAGGGGTTAAACACCATATATTTT. It codes for CASRPWIGEGLNTIYF. The variable domain in full, completed from reference TRBV7-9 and TRBJ1-3, reads DTGVSQNPRHKITKRGQNVTFRCDPISEHNRLYWYRQTLGQGPEFLTYFQNEAQLEKSRLLSDRFSAERPKGSFSTLEIQRTEQGDSAMYLCASRPWIGEGLNTIYFGEGSWLTVV.